What follows are 23 T cell receptor beta chains derived from one specimen sequenced in a study of T cells in women clearing cervical HPV infection. Here immunoSEQ multiplex PCR was the method, and the copy in TCRdb shows in-frame clones only, minus some. This repertoire includes some 25,000 clones. Sequenced sample: blood buffy coat. The receptor set was obtained from a woman between 18 and 70 years old with a cervical HPV16 infection that either progressed to CIN3+ or cleared (not recorded which).

Concerning this clone itself: The DNA ends 3 residues before the CDR3 does, and the rest of the CDR3 is filled in from the germline J gene. J is TRBJ1-2 and V is TRBV2; 7 bases fit TRBD1. CDR3 length: 12 residues. V gave up 4 bases and J gave up 4 bases; unmatched junction bases: 0. CDR1 and CDR2 from the germline V gene are SNHLY and FYNNEI. CDR3: CASSGDSYGYTF. The sequenced CDR3 bases are TGTGCCAGCAGTGGGGACAGCTATGGC.

On this clone itself: The read stops 3 residues short of the end of the CDR3; the missing end is completed from the germline J gene. The V gene is TRBV5-1, the J gene TRBJ2-1; the match to TRBD2 covers 9 bases. Germline V gene data show CDR1 as SGHRS and CDR2 as YFSETQ. V was pared by 0 bases and J by 4 bases, with 5 bases of the junction left unmatched. The length of the CDR3 is 16 residues. The CDR3 bases that were read are TGCGCCAGCAGCTTGGCCTTGAGCGGGGGGTACAATGAG. Encoded protein: CASSLALSGGYNE. The CDR3 as a whole reads CASSLALSGGYNEQFF.

Concerning this clone: The read ends 3 residues shy of where the CDR3 ends; the end is completed using the germline J gene. The V gene is TRBV19, the J gene TRBJ1-2; D might be TRBD1 (6 bases). V dropped 1 base and J dropped 7 bases, with 7 bases sitting between them. The CDR3 length is 12 residues. From germline, CDR1 is LNHDA and CDR2 SQIVND (reference sequence). The CDR3 DNA, read in part, is TGTGCCAGTAGTATAGCCAGGGGTGGC. Its translation: CASSIARGG. The CDR3 in its entirety is CASSIARGGYTF.

On this clone: The read falls 3 residues short of the CDR3 end, and the missing part is taken from the germline J gene. The chain recombines TRBV5-1 with TRBJ1-3; D may be TRBD1 (6 bases). Germline CDR1 reads SGHRS; CDR2 reads YFSETQ. There are 19 residues in the CDR3. With 1 base removed from V and 2 bases from J, the gap between germline ends came to 22 bases. The part of the CDR3 DNA that was read is TGCGCCAGCAGCTTGAACCAGGGGCTAGGATATAGGACTGGAAACACC. Protein: CASSLNQGLGYRTGNT. From start to end, the CDR3 is CASSLNQGLGYRTGNTIYF.

Of note for this clone: The read is 3 residues too short to cover the CDR3 end, so that end is filled in from the germline J gene. J is TRBJ2-7 and V is TRBV5-3, with D maybe TRBD1 (6 bases). TRBV5-3 is given ORF status, its function remaining uncertain. This CDR3 has 16 residues. V was pared by 0 bases and J by 1 base, with 14 bases between. The CDR3 here is CARSLGVGTPSYEQYF. Incomplete CDR3 DNA: TGTGCCAGAAGCTTGGGGGTGGGGACACCATCCTACGAG.

On this clone: The sequence runs out 3 residues before the end of the CDR3; the remainder is reconstructed from the germline J gene. The V and J genes are TRBV20-1 and TRBJ2-3; 11 bases agree with TRBD2. This CDR3 is built from 15 residues. Germline CDR1 is DFQATT and CDR2 is SNEGSKA (reference sequence). CDR3 DNA, as far as it was read: TGCAGTGCTAGATTTAGCGGGGGGGCACAAGAGACG. The encoded protein is CSARFSGGAQET. From start to end, the CDR3 is CSARFSGGAQETQYF.

In regard to this clone: At one end, the junction sequence differs from germline, possibly due to a read error. CDR3 bases read: TGCGCCAGCAGCCAAGATGGGCAGACAAGTGCAACTAATGAAAAA. Translating it yields CASSQDGQTSATNEK. The whole CDR3 region reads CASSQDGQTSATNEKLFF. This chain joins TRBV4-2 and TRBJ1-4, with D unclear. The CDR3 extends 3 residues past the end of the read, so its final part is completed from the germline J gene. Per germline, CDR1 LGHNA and CDR2 YNFKEQ. This CDR3 is 18 amino acids long.

As to this clone: The read comes to an end 3 residues before the CDR3 does, leaving the germline J gene to fill in the end. This sequence joins TRBV7-2 and TRBJ2-7; 9 nucleotides agree with TRBD1. The CDR3 spans 15 residues. Losses at the gene ends were 5 bases for V and 6 bases for J; bases not matched to a gene: 11. Germline CDR1 is SGHTA and CDR2 is FQGNSA. CDR3 amino acids: CASSRRDRDRGEQYF. The DNA read from the CDR3 is TGTGCCAGCAGCCGCCGGGACAGGGATCGGGGCGAG. Combining the CDR3 with reference TRBV7-2 and TRBJ2-7 gives the whole variable domain GAGVSQSPSNKVTEKGKDVELRCDPISGHTALYWYRQSLGQGLEFLIYFQGNSAPDKSGLPSDRFSAERTGGSVSTLTIQRTQQEDSAVYLCASSRRDRDRGEQYFGPGTRLTVT.

Note on this clone: With the read ending 3 residues before the CDR3 end, the germline J gene is used to fill in that end. The chain couples TRBV7-2 to TRBJ2-7; D uncertain. Germline loops: CDR1 SGHTA, CDR2 FQGNSA. The CDR3 runs to 13 residues. V lost 2 bases, J lost 6 bases, and 11 bases lay in between. The covered CDR3 bases are TGTGCCAGCAGCTTATCCCTAGGCTTCGAG. It yields the protein CASSLSLGFE. The CDR3 reads in full as CASSLSLGFEQYF.

With respect to this clone: From the germline J gene comes the end of the CDR3, since the read stops 3 residues before it. The rearrangement links TRBV7-3 to TRBJ1-6; perhaps TRBD1 as D (5 bases). V was pared by 2 bases and J by 10 bases, with 15 bases between. Germline V lookup: CDR1 SGHTA, CDR2 FQGTGA. This CDR3 contains 15 residues. CDR3 region: CASSLEGGVGSPLHF. Partial CDR3 DNA: TGTGCCAGCAGCTTAGAGGGAGGGGTCGGATCACCC. The full variable domain, completed using reference TRBV7-3 and TRBJ1-6, is GAGVSQTPSNKVTEKGKYVELRCDPISGHTALYWYRQSLGQGPEFLIYFQGTGAADDSGLPNDRFFAVRPEGSVSTLKIQRTERGDSAVYLCASSLEGGVGSPLHFGNGTRLTVT.

Concerning this clone: With the read ending 3 residues before the CDR3 end, the germline J gene is used to fill in that end. The chain combines TRBV12-3 or TRBV12-4 with TRBJ1-3; D call uncertain. The CDR3 is 12 amino acids. V was shortened by 2 bases and J by 4 bases, with 3 bases between the two germline ends. CDR3 loop: CASSLQGNTIYF. CDR3 bases read: TGTGCCAGCAGTTTACAGGGAAACACC.

As for this clone: At one end the junction does not follow the germline gene, possibly because of a read error. The CDR3 end falls 3 residues outside the read, so it is completed with the germline J gene. The rearrangement joins TRBV19 to TRBJ1-1; 7 positions match TRBD1. The CDR3 loop spans 17 amino acids. Germline V gene data show CDR1 as LNHDA and CDR2 as SQIVND (reference sequence). CDR3 residues: CASRIGPGQLRNTEAFF. The CDR3 bases that were read are TGTGCCAGTAGGATAGGGCCGGGACAGCTAAGGAACACTGAA.

As for this clone: The observed sequence ends 3 residues before the CDR3 terminus, with the missing tail filled in from the germline J gene. V and J are TRBV7-7 and TRBJ1-2; 7 bases agree with TRBD1. The CDR3 covers 13 residues. Per the germline V gene, CDR1 is SSHAT and CDR2 is FNYEAQ (reference sequence). CDR3 sequence reads: CASSYRGGYDYTF. The CDR3 bases that were read are TGTGCCAGCAGCTACAGGGGCGGCTACGAC.

Of note for this clone: The CDR3 end falls 3 residues outside the read, so it is completed with the germline J gene. This rearrangement joins TRBV5-1 to TRBJ1-1; no definite D call. Germline V CDR1 and CDR2: SGHRS, YFSETQ. V was shortened by 1 base and J by 4 bases, with 11 bases between the two germline ends. There are 14 residues in the CDR3. Partial CDR3 DNA: TGCGCCAGCAGCTTGCAGAGGGTGAGCACTGAA. Translated, it gives CASSLQRVSTE. The entire CDR3 sequence reads CASSLQRVSTEAFF.

Remarks on this clone: The read stops 3 residues short of the end of the CDR3; the missing end is completed from the germline J gene. This rearrangement joins TRBV3-1 (or the pseudogene TRBV3-2) to TRBJ2-4; a weak D match, TRBD1 (6 bases). Germline loops: CDR1 LGHDT, CDR2 YNNKEL (reference sequence). V shed 4 bases and J shed 6 bases, with 13 bases lying between them. The CDR3 consists of 14 residues. The CDR3 protein is CASSRSGVGNIQYF. CDR3 DNA, as far as it was read: TGTGCCAGCAGCCGGTCAGGGGTTGGAAACATT.

Comment on this clone: The CDR3 goes on 3 residues after the read ends, and that part is filled in from the germline J gene. V usage is TRBV16 and J usage is TRBJ2-1, with D possibly matching TRBD2 (5 bases). Trimming stripped 7 bases from V and 4 bases from J, with 17 bases between. CDR3 size: 15 residues. CDR1 and CDR2 (germline): KGHSY, FQNENV. Here the CDR3 reads CASKHAGGLYNEQFF. Incomplete CDR3 DNA: TGTGCCAGCAAGCACGCGGGCGGGTTATACAATGAG.

As to this clone: Read data end 3 residues before the CDR3 end; the end is taken from the germline J gene. This sequence joins TRBV20-1 and TRBJ1-1; TRBD1 matches 9 bases. With 2 bases clipped from V and 4 bases from J, the junction kept 11 bases outside the gene matches. The CDR3 extends over 16 amino acids. Per the germline V gene, CDR1 is DFQATT and CDR2 is SNEGSKA (reference sequence). The CDR3 reads CSARRSGTGRGTEAFF. The covered CDR3 bases are TGCAGTGCTAGAAGATCCGGGACAGGGAGGGGCACTGAA.

Remarks on this clone: The CDR3 end falls 3 residues outside the read, so it is completed with the germline J gene. The chain carries TRBV7-9 and TRBJ1-2, with D possibly being TRBD1 (5 bases). The germline CDR1 and CDR2 sequences are SEHNR and FQNEAQ (reference sequence). This CDR3 has 13 residues. The part of the CDR3 DNA that was read is TGTGCCAGCTGCCGATTTGCGGGGGACGAC. This codes for CASCRFAGDD. The full CDR3 reads CASCRFAGDDYTF.

CDR3 DNA (partial): TGTGCCAGCAGCCTAACCGGACAGGGGCACACTGAA. Translation gives CASSLTGQGHTE. The entire CDR3 protein is CASSLTGQGHTEAFF. The rearrangement joins TRBV5-5 to TRBJ1-1, with TRBD1 identical over 9 bases. The CDR3 end falls 3 residues outside the read, so it is completed with the germline J gene. The germline gives CDR1 SGHKS, CDR2 YYEKEE (reference sequence). The CDR3 contains 15 residues. The trim removed 4 bases at V and 3 bases at J, leaving 7 bases unmatched.

As to this clone: The read comes to an end 3 residues before the CDR3 does, leaving the germline J gene to fill in the end. The chain couples TRBV4-1 to TRBJ1-4, with D possibly being TRBD1 (5 bases). The CDR3 loop spans 15 amino acids. The V end lost 4 bases, the J end lost 5 bases, and 14 bases lay between the germline ends. Germline V gene lookup returns CDR1 MGHRA and CDR2 YSYEKL. The covered CDR3 bases are TGCGCCAGCAGCCCGCCGACAGCTCTCAATGAAAAA. Its protein product is CASSPPTALNEK. The whole CDR3 protein is CASSPPTALNEKLFF.

As for this clone: The read terminates 3 residues ahead of where the CDR3 ends, so the germline J gene completes it. V is TRBV7-9 and J is TRBJ1-6; TRBD1 agrees at 10 bases. The length of the CDR3 is 15 residues. Unmatched junction bases numbered 2, after V lost 2 bases and J lost 7 bases. In germline, CDR1 is SEHNR, CDR2 FQNEAQ (reference sequence). The part of the CDR3 DNA that was read is TGTGCCAGCAGCTTATCGGGACAGGGGAATTCACCC. This sequence encodes CASSLSGQGNSP. The entire CDR3 sequence reads CASSLSGQGNSPLHF.

To note about this clone: The CDR3 is cut off 3 residues early in the read; its end comes from the germline J gene. V usage is TRBV6-1 and J usage is TRBJ1-2; D perhaps matches TRBD1 (5 bases). Trimming took 1 base from V and 0 from J, leaving 9 bases between them. CDR1 and CDR2 from the germline V gene are MNHNS and SASEGT. The CDR3 length is 15 residues. Partial CDR3 DNA: TGTGCCAGCAGTGAAGTAGGACACCCTAACTATGGC. Encoded protein: CASSEVGHPNYG. The full CDR3 protein reads CASSEVGHPNYGYTF.

A remark on this clone: Read sequence stops 3 residues before the CDR3 end, and the germline J gene provides the missing end. The J gene is TRBJ2-7, the V gene TRBV5-5; D is unresolved. Germline V gives CDR1 SGHKS, CDR2 YYEKEE (reference sequence). Deletions cut 2 bases from V and 3 bases from J, with 3 bases between. The CDR3 is 11 amino acids. CDR3 sequence reads: CASSFHYEQYF. Incomplete CDR3 DNA: TGTGCCAGCAGCTTCCACTACGAG.